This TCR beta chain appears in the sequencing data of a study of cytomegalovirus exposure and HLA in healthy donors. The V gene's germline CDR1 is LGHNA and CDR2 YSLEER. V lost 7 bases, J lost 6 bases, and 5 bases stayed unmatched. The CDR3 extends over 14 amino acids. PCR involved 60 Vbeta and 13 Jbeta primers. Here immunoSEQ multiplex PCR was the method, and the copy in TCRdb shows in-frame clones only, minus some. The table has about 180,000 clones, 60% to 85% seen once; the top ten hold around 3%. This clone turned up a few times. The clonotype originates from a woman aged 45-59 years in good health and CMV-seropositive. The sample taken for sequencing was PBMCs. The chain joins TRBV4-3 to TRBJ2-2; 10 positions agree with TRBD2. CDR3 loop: CASTPSGSSGELFF. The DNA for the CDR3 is TGCGCCAGCACCCCTAGCGGGAGTTCCGGGGAGCTGTTTTTT.